This is a list of T cell receptor beta chains from one sample in a study of T cell responses to AZD1222 COVID-19 vaccine. Here immunoSEQ multiplex PCR was the method, and the copy in TCRdb shows in-frame clones only, minus some. This sample yields more than 95,000 clones, of which about nine tenths are seen a single time; roughly 20% belongs to the top ten. The material sequenced was peripheral blood, taken on day 0 of AZD1222 vaccination. The receptor set was obtained from an adult in good health. The CDR3 runs from the conserved cysteine through the conserved F or W. Fields, in order: D gene, V gene, clone size, J gene, CDR3 protein, CDR3 DNA. D genes are given only for firm matches. The size of a clone is reported for some rows only, either as once, few or many, or as a class for expanded clones.

>-|TRBV9|-|TRBJ1-6
CASSPGPEGDSPLHF
TGTGCCAGCAGCCCAGGGCCCGAAGGCGATTCACCCCTCCACTTT
>TRBD2|TRBV10-1|-|TRBJ2-3
CASRGGITDTQYF
TGCGCCAGCAGGGGGGGGATCACAGATACGCAGTATTTT
>TRBD1|TRBV13|-|TRBJ1-1
CASSSGQGTTEAFF
TGTGCCAGCAGCTCGGGACAGGGTACTACTGAAGCTTTCTTT
>TRBD2|TRBV5-4|-|TRBJ2-3
CASSRGLVGGADTQYF
TGTGCCAGCAGCCGCGGACTAGTGGGGGGGGCAGATACGCAGTATTTT
>-|TRBV7-8|few|TRBJ1-6
CASSLTGLVDSPLHF
TGTGCCAGCAGCTTAACCGGGCTTGTGGATTCACCCCTCCACTTT
>-|TRBV7-3|-|TRBJ1-1
CASSLTPGIEAFF
TGTGCCAGCAGCTTAACGCCCGGGATTGAAGCTTTCTTT
>-|TRBV30|-|TRBJ1-5
CAWSEGLSNQPQHF
TGTGCCTGGAGCGAGGGTTTATCCAATCAGCCCCAGCATTTT
>-|TRBV29-1|-|TRBJ1-2
CSVEDEDRWDEEGYTF
TGCAGCGTTGAAGATGAAGATAGGTGGGACGAGGAGGGCTACACCTTC
>TRBD2|TRBV9|-|TRBJ2-5
CASSQSGGADWGTQYF
TGTGCCAGCAGCCAGAGCGGGGGGGCCGATTGGGGGACCCAGTACTTC
>-|TRBV11-3|-|TRBJ2-1
CASSSGQSSYNEQFF
TGTGCCAGCAGCTCTGGACAGAGCTCCTACAATGAGCAGTTCTTC
>-|TRBV5-5|-|TRBJ2-5
CASSLGSAETQYF
TGTGCCAGCAGCTTGGGGTCCGCGGAGACCCAGTACTTC
>TRBD1|TRBV27|few|TRBJ2-7
CASSPTLGTGGYEQYF
TGTGCCAGCAGTCCAACCCTCGGGACAGGGGGATACGAGCAGTACTTC
>-|TRBV12-3/TRBV12-4|-|TRBJ1-2
CASSRAYGYTF
TGTGCCAGCAGTCGCGCGTATGGCTACACCTTC
>TRBD2|TRBV7-9|-|TRBJ2-1
CASSLGSSGTYNEQFF
TGTGCCAGCAGCTTAGGATCTAGCGGGACCTACAATGAGCAGTTCTTC
>-|TRBV15|-|TRBJ2-3
CATSRGDRSQGTDTQYF
TGTGCCACCAGCAGAGGGGACCGTAGCCAGGGCACAGATACGCAGTATTTT
>-|TRBV30|-|TRBJ2-5
CAWSVSAVQETQYF
TGTGCCTGGAGTGTGTCGGCAGTACAAGAGACCCAGTACTTC
>-|TRBV25-1|-|TRBJ1-1
CAIQSEMNTEAFF
TGTGCAATCCAGAGCGAGATGAACACTGAAGCTTTCTTT
>TRBD1|TRBV7-8|-|TRBJ2-7
CASTITGGGEQYF
TGTGCCAGCACGATCACAGGGGGCGGCGAGCAGTACTTC
>TRBD1|TRBV27|once|TRBJ1-2
CASKGQGGFYGYTF
TGTGCCAGCAAGGGACAGGGCGGATTCTATGGCTACACCTTC
>-|TRBV30|-|TRBJ1-2
CAWSVGTGIGYTF
TGTGCCTGGAGTGTAGGAACAGGGATCGGCTACACCTTC
>-|TRBV5-6|-|TRBJ2-3
CASSYEGGSDFGTDTQYF
TGTGCCAGCAGCTACGAGGGTGGGTCCGACTTTGGCACAGATACGCAGTATTTT
>-|TRBV19|once|TRBJ1-1
CASSIGGLNTEAFF
TGTGCCAGTAGTATAGGAGGGTTGAACACTGAAGCTTTCTTT
>TRBD1|TRBV5-5|-|TRBJ1-5
CASSLGQGVRGQPQHF
TGTGCCAGCAGCTTGGGACAGGGGGTACGGGGTCAGCCCCAGCATTTT
>-|TRBV30|-|TRBJ1-6
CAWGGRRESPLHF
TGTGCCTGGGGGGGTCGTCGGGAATCACCCCTCCACTTT
>-|TRBV6-5|-|TRBJ1-5
CASSYRGNQPQHF
TGTGCCAGCAGTTACAGGGGTAATCAGCCCCAGCATTTT
>-|TRBV6-1|-|TRBJ2-7
CASSETSGSYEQYF
TGTGCCAGCAGTGAGACTAGTGGTTCCTACGAGCAGTACTTC
>-|TRBV14|-|TRBJ1-1
CASSQDSRAEAFF
TGTGCCAGCAGCCAAGATAGCCGCGCTGAAGCTTTCTTT
>TRBD1|TRBV15|-|TRBJ1-6
CATSSRQGSNSPLHF
TGTGCCACCAGCAGCAGACAGGGGAGTAATTCACCCCTCCACTTT
>-|TRBV10-3|-|TRBJ1-1
CATGQPNTEAFF
TGTGCCACCGGACAGCCGAACACTGAAGCTTTCTTT
>TRBD1|TRBV2|-|TRBJ2-7
CARTGQGLYEQYF
TGTGCCAGAACTGGACAGGGCCTCTACGAGCAGTACTTC
>TRBD1|TRBV5-1|-|TRBJ2-3
CASSNLQGVSSDTQYF
TGCGCCAGCAGCAACTTACAGGGGGTTAGCTCAGATACGCAGTATTTT
>-|TRBV3-1/TRBV3-2|-|TRBJ2-5
CASSQESGKETQYF
TGTGCCAGCAGCCAAGAATCCGGGAAAGAGACCCAGTACTTC
>TRBD1|TRBV28|-|TRBJ2-7
CASSSLPGQGSSSYEQYF
TGTGCCAGCAGTTCACTACCGGGACAGGGGTCAAGCTCCTACGAGCAGTACTTC
>TRBD1|TRBV29-1|-|TRBJ2-7
CSVVPGQGAGEQYF
TGCAGCGTTGTCCCGGGACAGGGGGCGGGCGAGCAGTACTTC
>TRBD1|TRBV6-5|-|TRBJ1-1
CASRDRGSGTEAFF
TGTGCCAGCAGGGACAGGGGGTCGGGCACTGAAGCTTTCTTT
>-|TRBV7-2|-|TRBJ2-1
CASSLVYYYNEQFF
TGTGCCAGCAGCTTAGTTTACTACTACAATGAGCAGTTCTTC
>TRBD1|TRBV30|-|TRBJ1-1
CAGDRVGAFF
TGTGCCGGTGACAGGGTGGGAGCTTTCTTT
>-|TRBV11-1|once|TRBJ1-2
CASSPTPNYGYTF
TGTGCCAGCAGCCCTACCCCTAACTATGGCTACACCTTC
>TRBD1|TRBV4-1|-|TRBJ2-1
CASSQEARGWDEQFF
TGCGCCAGCAGCCAAGAGGCCAGGGGGTGGGATGAGCAGTTCTTC
>-|TRBV2|-|TRBJ1-5
CASSEVQTNQPQHF
TGTGCCAGCAGTGAAGTTCAGACCAATCAGCCCCAGCATTTT
>TRBD1|TRBV6-4|-|TRBJ1-5
CASRDLRQGKNQPQHF
TGTGCCAGCAGGGACCTTCGACAGGGGAAGAATCAGCCCCAGCATTTT
>TRBD2|TRBV2|once|TRBJ2-1
CASSPGLAGGLEQFF
TGTGCCAGCAGCCCAGGACTAGCGGGGGGGCTTGAGCAGTTCTTC
>-|TRBV19|-|TRBJ1-1
CASSTTGRREAFF
TGTGCCAGTAGTACCACTGGGCGGCGTGAAGCTTTCTTT
>-|TRBV4-2|-|TRBJ2-7
CASSQGLVGGLGSYEQYF
TGTGCCAGCAGCCAAGGCCTAGTGGGGGGGCTGGGCTCCTACGAGCAGTACTTC
>-|TRBV10-1|few|TRBJ1-6
CASSDLDSPLHF
TGCGCCAGCAGTGATCTGGATTCACCCCTCCACTTT
>TRBD2|TRBV10-3|-|TRBJ2-2
CAISEGGPGLAVAELFF
TGTGCCATCAGTGAGGGAGGGCCGGGACTAGCGGTGGCGGAGCTGTTTTTT
>TRBD1|TRBV19|-|TRBJ1-5
CASSGTGSIRGHF
TGTGCCAGTTCAGGGACAGGCTCAATAAGGGGGCATTTT
>-|TRBV19|few|TRBJ2-5
CASSKIGQPQETQYF
TGTGCCAGTAGTAAAATAGGACAGCCCCAAGAGACCCAGTACTTC